This T cell receptor (beta chain) appears in the sequencing data of a study of cytomegalovirus exposure and HLA in healthy donors. The study's findings and limits: Under in vitro conditions, a few CMV-associated chains were confirmed as specific for CMV antigens. TCR beta chains numbering more than 150 were designated cytomegalovirus-associated. For TCR beta chains, V- and J-gene trimming was later linked to a missense DCLRE1C variant.

PCR primers comprised 60 Vbeta and 13 Jbeta primers. Using immunoSEQ multiplex PCR, the repertoire was profiled, and TCRdb retains in-frame clones only, with some absent. The sample has tens of thousands of clones, around 85% seen once; the top ten hold approximately 3%. By its share, this clone is medium-sized. Its antigen is not identified. V was pared by 5 bases and J by 6 bases, with 19 bases between. The CDR3 is 15 residues long. Looked up from germline, CDR1 is SGHVS and CDR2 is FNYEAQ. This chain connects TRBV7-6 to TRBJ1-1, with D maybe TRBD1 (6 bases). The TCR was taken from a man in his fifties in good health and CMV-seronegative. Sequences were obtained from PBMCs. The CDR3: CASSLQGLEGPEAFF. CDR3 DNA: TGTGCCAGCAGCCTACAGGGTCTGGAAGGCCCTGAAGCTTTCTTT. The whole variable domain, filled in from reference TRBV7-6 and TRBJ1-1, reads GAGVSQSPRYKVTKRGQDVALRCDPISGHVSLYWYRQALGQGPEFLTYFNYEAQQDKSGLPNDRFSAERPEGSISTLTIQRTEQRDSAMYRCASSLQGLEGPEAFFGQGTRLTVV.